These T cell receptor beta chains were read from a single sample in a study of CD8 T cells in Susac syndrome. TCRdb itself ran the immunoSEQ multiplex PCR reads through MiXCR, one entry per CDR3 protein. The data contain approximately 170,000 distinct CDR3 sequences, roughly 94% of them seen just once; the ten biggest clones take up 0.065% to 0.085%. The sample was CD4+ T cells from PBMCs. The source is a human donor in good health. Each CDR3 is given with its conserved first and last residue. D genes are given only for firm matches. Expanded clones are given a class, and other clones once, few, many or no size at all.

TRBV6-1	-	TRBJ2-5	-	TGTGCCAGCAGTGAACGGGGGTGGGAGACCCAGTACTTC	CASSERGWETQYF
TRBV5-1	TRBD1	TRBJ1-4	-	TGCGCCAGCAGCCCCTCGACAGGGGGTGATGAAAAACTGTTTTTT	CASSPSTGGDEKLFF
TRBV30	-	TRBJ2-4	-	TGTGCCTGGACAGTCCTAGCCAAAAACATTCAGTACTTC	CAWTVLAKNIQYF
TRBV12-3/TRBV12-4	TRBD2	TRBJ2-7	-	TGTGCCAGCAGTCCCTTGGGCGGGGGGGAGCAGTACTTC	CASSPLGGGEQYF
TRBV7-9	-	TRBJ2-2	-	TGTGCCAGCAGCCGTAAGGGACACGCGAACACCGGGGAGCTGTTTTTT	CASSRKGHANTGELFF
TRBV7-2	-	TRBJ2-5	-	TGTGCCAGCAGCTTTGCAGGGGAGGAGACCCAGTACTTC	CASSFAGEETQYF
TRBV23-1	TRBD1	TRBJ2-3	-	TGCGCCAGCAGAGGGCGAGGGACAGGGGTCACAGATACGCAGTATTTT	CASRGRGTGVTDTQYF
TRBV5-1	-	TRBJ2-7	-	TGCGCCAGCAGCTCGGGTCTTAGCGGTTTTAGCTCCTACGAGCAGTACTTC	CASSSGLSGFSSYEQYF
TRBV29-1	-	TRBJ2-3	-	TGCAGCCCCTATACGGATACGCAGTATTTT	CSPYTDTQYF
TRBV29-1	-	TRBJ2-7	-	TGCAGCGCGATATTAACCCTCAGCTCCTACGAGCAGTACTTC	CSAILTLSSYEQYF
TRBV28	-	TRBJ2-7	-	TGTGCCAGCCGCCTCGGGGGGCGTTCCCCATACGAGCAGTACTTC	CASRLGGRSPYEQYF
TRBV7-2	-	TRBJ2-1	-	TGTGCCAGCAGCTTAGCGTCCCGGCAATATGAGCAGTTCTTC	CASSLASRQYEQFF
TRBV20-1	-	TRBJ2-7	-	TGCAGTGCTAGAGATCTGGCCCTCGAGCAGTACTTC	CSARDLALEQYF
TRBV5-6	-	TRBJ2-3	-	TGTGCCAGCAGCTTGGCCAAAACAGGGACGGATACGCAGTATTTT	CASSLAKTGTDTQYF
TRBV27	-	TRBJ2-6	-	TGTGCCAGCAGTTTACAGGGGGCCAACGTCCTGACTTTC	CASSLQGANVLTF
TRBV20-1	TRBD2	TRBJ2-5	-	TGCAGTGCTAGAAAGGCTAGCGGGGAAGAGACCCAGTACTTC	CSARKASGEETQYF
TRBV5-6	-	TRBJ1-5	once	TGTGCCAGCAGCTTTGAAGGTGATCGCAATCAGCCCCAGCATTTT	CASSFEGDRNQPQHF
TRBV4-1	-	TRBJ1-2	-	TGCGCCAGCAGCCAACCCGTAAGGGGCCCTTATTATGGCTACACCTTC	CASSQPVRGPYYGYTF
TRBV5-6	-	TRBJ2-7	few	TGTGCCAGCAGCCGCCTGACCCGGGACATGAAGTCCTACGAGCAGTACTTC	CASSRLTRDMKSYEQYF
TRBV7-2	-	TRBJ1-2	-	TGTGCCAGCAGCACCGTCGGTTGGGGGGCGGGGGACTATGGCTACACCTTC	CASSTVGWGAGDYGYTF
TRBV28	-	TRBJ1-1	once	TGTGCCAGCAGTTTAGCAACAAGCGGCACTGAAGCTTTCTTT	CASSLATSGTEAFF
TRBV19	-	TRBJ1-2	-	TGTGCCAGCGCTCAGAGGACAGTGTATGGCTACACCTTC	CASAQRTVYGYTF
TRBV7-2	-	TRBJ2-3	-	TGTGCCAGCAGCTTAATCCCCTACACAGATACGCAGTATTTT	CASSLIPYTDTQYF
TRBV6-1	TRBD2	TRBJ2-6	-	TGTGCCAGCAGTCCCGGGACTAGCTTTTACGGGGCCAACGTCCTGACTTTC	CASSPGTSFYGANVLTF
TRBV9	TRBD2	TRBJ2-7	-	TGTGCCAGCAGCGCCGCCGGGACTAGCGGGAGTGGGAACTCCGAGCAGTACTTC	CASSAAGTSGSGNSEQYF
TRBV29-1	TRBD1	TRBJ2-2	-	TGCAGCGTTGAGCAAAACGACAGGGAGCTTAACACCGGGGAGCTGTTTTTT	CSVEQNDRELNTGELFF
TRBV6-2/TRBV6-3	-	TRBJ2-3	-	TGTGCCAGCAGTTACTCCACTCAGGGAATTGCCCCAGATACGCAGTATTTT	CASSYSTQGIAPDTQYF
TRBV30	TRBD1	TRBJ1-2	-	TGTGCCTGGAGCCCCCAGGGGGACTATGGCTACACCTTC	CAWSPQGDYGYTF
TRBV20-1	-	TRBJ1-1	-	TGCAGTGCCGCTGGTGATAGGGCGAGAACTGAAGCTTTCTTT	CSAAGDRARTEAFF
TRBV30	TRBD1	TRBJ1-2	once	TGTGCCTGGGCCCCAGGGGGGTATGGCTACACCTTC	CAWAPGGYGYTF
TRBV28	-	TRBJ2-1	-	TGTGCCAGCAGCCCGGGACGGGAGTACAATGAGCAGTTCTTC	CASSPGREYNEQFF
TRBV20-1	TRBD2	TRBJ2-1	-	TGCAGTGCTAGAGATCCCCGAGCGGGGGCTTACAATGAGCAGTTCTTC	CSARDPRAGAYNEQFF
TRBV3-1	-	TRBJ1-5	-	TGTGCCAGCAGCCAAGAGACGGGGGTCGGTCAGCCCCAGCATTTT	CASSQETGVGQPQHF
TRBV20-1	-	TRBJ1-6	-	TGCAGTGCTAGACCAGTCTCTAGCTCCTATAATTCACCCCTCCACTTT	CSARPVSSSYNSPLHF
TRBV6-5	-	TRBJ2-2	-	TGTGCCAGCAAGAACGAGGTTAACACCGGGGAGCTGTTTTTT	CASKNEVNTGELFF
TRBV20-1	-	TRBJ2-3	-	TGCAGTGCTAGATCCGGGATAACAGATACGCAGTATTTT	CSARSGITDTQYF
TRBV27	TRBD1	TRBJ1-5	-	TGTGCCAGCAGTTGGCGACAGGGTGGTCAGCCCCAGCATTTT	CASSWRQGGQPQHF
TRBV12-3/TRBV12-4	TRBD1	TRBJ2-1	-	TGTGCCAGCCATATATTTAAAATCGGGACAGGGAGTCACAATGAGCAGTTCTTC	CASHIFKIGTGSHNEQFF
TRBV30	-	TRBJ1-1	-	TGTGCCTGGAGTGTAGAAGCCAGCCCTGAAGCTTTCTTT	CAWSVEASPEAFF
TRBV6-2/TRBV6-3	-	TRBJ1-2	-	TGTGCCAGCTACAGCTATGGCTACACCTTC	CASYSYGYTF
TRBV4-3	TRBD1	TRBJ1-2	-	TGCGCCAGCAGCCACCGACAGGGAGATGGCTACACCTTC	CASSHRQGDGYTF
TRBV3-1	-	TRBJ2-7	-	TGTGCCAGCAGCCAAGTAGCTGACTACGAGCAGTACTTC	CASSQVADYEQYF
TRBV7-2	-	TRBJ1-3	-	TGTGCCAGCAGCTTAGCGGGGGGACTCTCTGGAAACACCATATATTTT	CASSLAGGLSGNTIYF
TRBV20-1	TRBD1	TRBJ1-1	-	TGCAGTGCCAACCCCGGGACAGGGCCCGAAGCTTTCTTT	CSANPGTGPEAFF
TRBV6-6	TRBD1	TRBJ2-7	-	TGTGCCAGCGCCGGGACAGCCTCCTACGAGCAGTACTTC	CASAGTASYEQYF
TRBV7-9	-	TRBJ1-1	-	TGTGCCAGCACCCTGGGGGCTTGGATGAACACTGAAGCTTTCTTT	CASTLGAWMNTEAFF
TRBV6-5	-	TRBJ2-7	-	TGTGCCAGCAGTCCCGTTTATACCTCCTCCTACGAGCAGTACTTC	CASSPVYTSSYEQYF
TRBV6-1	TRBD1	TRBJ1-2	-	TGTGCCAGCAGTGAGGCGACAGGGGCCTATGGCTACACCTTC	CASSEATGAYGYTF
TRBV20-1	TRBD1	TRBJ2-5	-	TGCAGTGCTAGCAGACAGGGCGGGGAGACCCAGTACTTC	CSASRQGGETQYF
TRBV10-3	-	TRBJ1-5	-	TGTGCCATCAGTGAGGGATCCGGGGTCCCCCAGCCCCAGCATTTT	CAISEGSGVPQPQHF
TRBV2	-	TRBJ1-1	-	TGTGCCACCTCTCGGGACATCACTGAAGCTTTCTTT	CATSRDITEAFF